This T cell receptor (beta chain) emerged from a study of cytotoxic CD8 clonotypes in ibrutinib-treated CLL. Background on the study: Around 25 partial and 2 complete responses; at median roughly 67 months, approximately 14 remitted, about 12 progressed.

CDR1 is SGHAT and CDR2 is FQNNGV in the germline V gene. Germline trimming cut 8 bases from V and 3 bases from J; bases unmatched to any gene: 12. The CDR3 is made up of 16 amino acids. This clone appeared a single time. Its antigen is not identified. Study outcomes and limitations: Measured clonality at baseline was greater than in age-matched healthy donors and tracked with circulating CD8+ T-cell counts.

Investigators sought sequencing depths of between 1 in 200,000 and 1 in 1 million T cells. Assay: immunoSEQ multiplex PCR; the TCRdb copy retains only in-frame clones and omits some. The table has 150,000 to 200,000 clones, more than 70% seen once. The sample was PBMCs, taken at disease progression, from a patient treated with ibrutinib. This chain uses TRBV11-2 with TRBJ2-1; the match to TRBD2 covers 8 bases. The sequence was collected from a human donor with chronic lymphocytic leukemia. CDR3: CASPGRGSAGYNEQFF. The CDR3 DNA is TGTGCCAGCCCCGGGAGGGGCTCCGCGGGCTACAATGAGCAGTTCTTC.